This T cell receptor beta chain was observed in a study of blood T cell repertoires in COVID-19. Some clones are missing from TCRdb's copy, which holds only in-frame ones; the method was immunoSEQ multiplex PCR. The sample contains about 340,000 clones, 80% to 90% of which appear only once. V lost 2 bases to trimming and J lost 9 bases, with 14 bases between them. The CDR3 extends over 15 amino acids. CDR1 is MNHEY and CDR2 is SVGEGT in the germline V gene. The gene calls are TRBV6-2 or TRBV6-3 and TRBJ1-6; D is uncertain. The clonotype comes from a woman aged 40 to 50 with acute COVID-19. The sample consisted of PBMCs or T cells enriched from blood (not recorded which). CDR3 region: CASSYSQEGSSPLHF. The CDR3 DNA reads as TGTGCCAGCAGTTACAGTCAGGAAGGGAGTTCACCCCTCCACTTT.